A selection of T cell receptor beta chains follows, all from one sample in a study of CD4 and CD8 cells across lung adenocarcinoma regions. TCRdb re-called the PCR reads through MiXCR, storing one row per CDR3 protein. The sample shows 10,000 to 15,000 distinct CDR3 sequences, about 56% of them seen only once. Material: CD8+ T cells from the margin of a lung tumor. The receptor source for this set is a female donor with lung adenocarcinoma. The CD4 and CD8 labels of this study may be unreliable. Both conserved end residues are part of each CDR3. D genes are given only for firm matches. The size entry is marked missing in some rows and otherwise reads once, few, many or a size class.

DNA: TGTGCCAGCAGCGTAGAGGGTGTGGGAGGCGCAAATACGCAGTACTTC
CDR3: CASSVEGVGGANTQYF
J: TRBJ2-4
size: NA
V: TRBV9
length: 16
D: NA

DNA: TGTGCGAGCAGTGTGGGCGGTGACCAAGATACCCAGTATTTC
CDR3: CASSVGGDQDTQYF
J: TRBJ2-3
size: NA
V: TRBV27
length: 14
D: NA

DNA: TGTGCCAGCAGTTACTCGATGTCCGGTATTGAGCAGTTCTTC
CDR3: CASSYSMSGIEQFF
J: TRBJ2-1
size: medium-sized
V: TRBV6-6
length: 14
D: NA

DNA: TGTGCCAGCAGCGGCCCGTTGGGCGAGCAGTACTTC
CDR3: CASSGPLGEQYF
J: TRBJ2-7
size: NA
V: TRBV3-1
length: 12
D: NA

DNA: TGTGCCAGCAAGTGGACTCAGGCGGAGACCCAGTACTTC
CDR3: CASKWTQAETQYF
J: TRBJ2-5
size: NA
V: TRBV12-3/TRBV12-4
length: 13
D: NA

DNA: TGTGCCAGCAGGGTCCTAGGGGCGGGAGCCGCCAATGAGCAGTTCTTC
CDR3: CASRVLGAGAANEQFF
J: TRBJ2-1
size: NA
V: TRBV6-1
length: 16
D: TRBD2

DNA: TGTGCCGTCGGGCAGGGGCTGTGCGTCACAGATATTCAGTACTTC
CDR3: CAVGQGLCVTDIQYF
J: TRBJ2-4
size: NA
V: TRBV10-3
length: 15
D: NA

DNA: TGTGCCAGCAGTGATCCTTCGAGGGCCCATGGGCAGTACTTC
CDR3: CASSDPSRAHGQYF
J: TRBJ2-7
size: medium-sized
V: TRBV27
length: 14
D: NA

DNA: TGTGCCAGCAGCCAAGGGACAGGGGCCCGCACCGGGGAGCTGTTTTTT
CDR3: CASSQGTGARTGELFF
J: TRBJ2-2
size: NA
V: TRBV7-6
length: 16
D: TRBD1

DNA: TGCGCCAGCAGCCAAGAAAAGAAAGACCCTGGCGGGGAGCTGTTTTTT
CDR3: CASSQEKKDPGGELFF
J: TRBJ2-2
size: few
V: TRBV4-1
length: 16
D: NA

DNA: TGTGCGGGGCAGGGGGGGGGGACCAAAAACATTCAGTACTTC
CDR3: CAGQGGGTKNIQYF
J: TRBJ2-4
size: NA
V: TRBV6-1
length: 14
D: NA

DNA: TGTGCCAGCAGTGCTAGGGGGCTGCGAGCCACAGACATGCAGTACTTC
CDR3: CASSARGLRATDMQYF
J: TRBJ2-4
size: NA
V: TRBV6-1
length: 16
D: TRBD1

DNA: TGTGCCAGCAACCACAGGGGAAGGGGATACAATGAGCAGTTCTTC
CDR3: CASNHRGRGYNEQFF
J: TRBJ2-1
size: NA
V: TRBV6-1
length: 15
D: TRBD1

DNA: TGTGCCAGCAGGACCGGGACAGGCGCAGATACGCAGTATTTT
CDR3: CASRTGTGADTQYF
J: TRBJ2-3
size: NA
V: TRBV6-1
length: 14
D: TRBD1

DNA: TGTGCCAGCAAAGGGGTCATGAACACTGAAGCTTTCTTT
CDR3: CASKGVMNTEAFF
J: TRBJ1-1
size: few
V: TRBV6-1
length: 13
D: NA

DNA: TGTGTCAGCAGAAAACGGGGCGAAGATATTCAGTATTTT
CDR3: CVSRKRGEDIQYF
J: TRBJ2-3
size: once
V: TRBV6-1
length: 13
D: NA

DNA: TGTGCCAGCAGCCATACCTGGGATCTCGAGCAGTACTTC
CDR3: CASSHTWDLEQYF
J: TRBJ2-7
size: NA
V: TRBV27
length: 13
D: NA

DNA: TGTGCCAGCAGGGGATACGGGGGCCGTGGACCAGAGACGCAGTACTTT
CDR3: CASRGYGGRGPETQYF
J: TRBJ2-3
size: NA
V: TRBV25-1
length: 16
D: NA

DNA: TGTGCCAGCAGTCGACAGACGAACACCGGGGCGCAGTATTTT
CDR3: CASSRQTNTGAQYF
J: TRBJ2-3
size: once
V: TRBV6-4
length: 14
D: NA

DNA: TGTGCCAGCGGGCCGAGCGGGCGCCGTGACACAGAGACGCAGTACTTC
CDR3: CASGPSGRRDTETQYF
J: TRBJ2-5
size: NA
V: TRBV6-1
length: 16
D: NA

DNA: TGTGCCAGCAGCTTATGGCTTACGCCTCACAGATACGCAGTATTT
CDR3: CASSLWLTPHRYAVF
J: TRBJ2-5
size: NA
V: TRBV7-2
length: 15
D: NA

DNA: TGTGCCAGCAGTTACGGGGGGGTGGGAGAGACCCAGTACTTC
CDR3: CASSYGGVGETQYF
J: TRBJ2-5
size: NA
V: TRBV6-5
length: 14
D: TRBD2

DNA: TGTGCCAGCGGTCCGCGCGGGGGGGGACCAGATACGCAGTACTTC
CDR3: CASGPRGGGPDTQYF
J: TRBJ2-5
size: NA
V: TRBV6-1
length: 15
D: TRBD2

DNA: TGCGCCAGCAGCCCGGAGGGCCCGGTTGCAGATACGCAGTATTTT
CDR3: CASSPEGPVADTQYF
J: TRBJ2-3
size: NA
V: TRBV10-1
length: 15
D: NA